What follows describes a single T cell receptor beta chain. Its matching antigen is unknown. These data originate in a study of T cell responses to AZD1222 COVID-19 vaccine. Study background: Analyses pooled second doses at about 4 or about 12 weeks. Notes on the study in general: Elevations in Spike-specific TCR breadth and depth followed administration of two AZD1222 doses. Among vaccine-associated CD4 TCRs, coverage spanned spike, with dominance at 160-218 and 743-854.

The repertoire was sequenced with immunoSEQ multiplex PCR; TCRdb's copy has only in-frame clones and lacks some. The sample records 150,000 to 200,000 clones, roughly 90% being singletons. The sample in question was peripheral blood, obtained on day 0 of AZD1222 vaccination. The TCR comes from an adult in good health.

The CDR3 DNA follows: TGTGCCAGCAGGGACGGGACAAGGAATGAAAAACTGTTTTTT. Encoded protein: CASRDGTRNEKLFF. This chain uses TRBV6-5 with TRBJ1-4; TRBD1 might be the D (6 bases). This CDR3 has 14 residues. CDR1 MNHEY and CDR2 SVGAGI come from the germline V gene. Trimming took off 6 bases at V and 5 bases at J, with 13 bases between the two ends.